This T cell receptor (beta chain) was sequenced in a study of T cells in Graves' hyperthyroidism and ophthalmopathy. Findings of the study overall: In the blood, most expanded thyroid clonotypes above 0.001 appeared as well.

Researchers defined stable Graves' hyperthyroidism as no ophthalmopathy progression within 18 months. Hyperthyroidism was newly diagnosed in patients aged 18 to 65 (duration under 2 months). In making diagnoses, clinical symptoms, serum thyroxine and TRAb, thyroid ultrasound and orbital computed tomography were all used. Unmatched junction bases numbered 12, after V lost 7 bases and J lost 3 bases. The CDR3 sequence is 14 residues long. Germline assignment: CDR1 SQVTM and CDR2 ANQGSEA. The TCR beta CDR3 regions underwent amplification using RNA transcripts as the source. TCR CDR3 regions were first amplified by RT-PCR with HTBI primers. One entry per CDR3 protein results from TCRdb running MiXCR on the multiplex PCR reads. Found here are hundreds of thousands of distinct CDR3 sequences, around 15% of them singletons; the top ten hold approximately 10%. This clonotype showed up just a few times. Its antigen is still unknown.

The source is a woman between 18 and 29 years old with Graves' hyperthyroidism. The genes are TRBV29-1 and TRBJ2-7, with 7 positions matching TRBD1. The sequencing sample was made of blood. CDR3 region: CSAAKGWDSYEQYF. CDR3 sequence (DNA): TGCAGCGCCGCGAAAGGGTGGGACAGCTACGAGCAGTACTTC.